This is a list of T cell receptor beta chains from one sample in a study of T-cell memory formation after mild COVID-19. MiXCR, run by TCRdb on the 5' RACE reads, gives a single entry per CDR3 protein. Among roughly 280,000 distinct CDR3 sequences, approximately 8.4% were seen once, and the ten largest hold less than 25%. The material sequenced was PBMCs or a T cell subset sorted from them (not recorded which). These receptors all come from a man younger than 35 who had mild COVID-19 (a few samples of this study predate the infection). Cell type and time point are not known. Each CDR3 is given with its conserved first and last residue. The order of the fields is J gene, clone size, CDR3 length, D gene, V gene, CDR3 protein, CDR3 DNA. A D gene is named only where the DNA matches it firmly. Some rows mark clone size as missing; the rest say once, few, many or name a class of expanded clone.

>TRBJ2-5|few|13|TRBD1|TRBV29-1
CSVNDRARETQYF
TGCAGCGTAAACGACAGGGCCCGGGAGACCCAGTACTTC
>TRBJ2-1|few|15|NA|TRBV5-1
CASSLEGGDYNEQFF
TGCGCCAGCAGCTTGGAAGGGGGGGATTACAATGAGCAGTTCTTC
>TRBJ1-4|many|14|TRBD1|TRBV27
CASSTGATNEKLFF
TGTGCCAGCAGTACAGGGGCAACTAATGAAAAACTGTTTTTT
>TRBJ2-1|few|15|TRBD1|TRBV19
CATQLRTGGASGQFF
TGTGCCACCCAGCTACGGACAGGGGGCGCTTCTGGGCAGTTCTTC
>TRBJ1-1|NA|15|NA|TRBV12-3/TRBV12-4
CASSPEGPLNTEAFF
TGTGCCAGCAGTCCGGAGGGGCCCCTGAACACTGAAGCTTTCTTT
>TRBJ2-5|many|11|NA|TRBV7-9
CASSQQETQYF
TGTGCCAGCAGCCAGCAAGAGACCCAGTACTTC
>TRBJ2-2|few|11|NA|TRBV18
CASESNGELFF
TGTGCCAGCGAATCGAACGGGGAGCTGTTTTTT
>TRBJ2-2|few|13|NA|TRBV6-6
CASSQDRTGELFF
TGTGCCAGCAGTCAGGACAGAACCGGGGAGCTGTTTTTT
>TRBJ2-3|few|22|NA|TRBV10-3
CAISDNRGSTLLGDVSTDTQYF
TGTGCCATCAGTGATAACAGAGGAAGTACTTTGCTTGGTGACGTGAGCACAGATACGCAGTATTTT
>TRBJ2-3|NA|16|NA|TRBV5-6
CASSLGGNLDSDTQYF
TGTGCCAGCAGCTTGGGGGGGAACCTCGACTCAGATACGCAGTATTTT
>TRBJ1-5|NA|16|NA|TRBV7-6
CASSAVGGWSNQPQHF
TGTGCCAGCAGCGCGGTGGGGGGCTGGAGCAATCAGCCCCAGCATTTT
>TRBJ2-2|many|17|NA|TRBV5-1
CASSPRRQGTDTGELFF
TGCGCCAGCAGCCCCAGGCGGCAGGGAACAGACACCGGGGAGCTGTTTTTT
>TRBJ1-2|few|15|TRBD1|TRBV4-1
CASSHATGLLDGYTF
TGCGCCAGCAGCCACGCGACAGGGCTTCTCGATGGCTACACCTTC
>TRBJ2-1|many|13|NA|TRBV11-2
CASIKGGYNEQFF
TGTGCCAGCATAAAAGGGGGATACAATGAGCAGTTCTTC
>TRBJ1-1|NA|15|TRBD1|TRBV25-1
CASSEPGQGNTEAFF
TGTGCCAGCAGTGAACCGGGACAGGGGAACACTGAAGCTTTCTTT
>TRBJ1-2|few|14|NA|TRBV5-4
CASSAEEVNYGYTF
TGTGCCAGCAGCGCAGAAGAAGTCAACTATGGCTACACCTTC
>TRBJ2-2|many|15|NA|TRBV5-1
CASSLFTGNTGELFF
TGCGCCAGCAGCTTGTTTACAGGGAACACCGGGGAGCTGTTTTTT
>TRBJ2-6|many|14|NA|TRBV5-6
CASRRTGGANVLTF
TGTGCCAGCAGACGAACTGGTGGGGCCAACGTCCTGACTTTC
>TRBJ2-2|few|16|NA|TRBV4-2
CASSQVAGAYGGELFF
TGTGCCAGCAGCCAAGTTGCGGGGGCCTACGGCGGGGAGCTGTTTTTT
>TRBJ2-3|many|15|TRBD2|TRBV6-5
CASRYTGTTPDTQYF
TGTGCCAGCAGATATACCGGGACTACACCAGATACGCAGTATTTT
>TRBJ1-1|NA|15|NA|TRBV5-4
CASQIQTGSNTEAFF
TGTGCCAGTCAGATACAAACAGGGTCGAACACTGAAGCTTTCTTT
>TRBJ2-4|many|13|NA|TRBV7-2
CASSQDNQSIQYF
TGTGCCAGCAGCCAGGATAACCAGTCCATTCAGTACTTC
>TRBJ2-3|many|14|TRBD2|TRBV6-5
CASSTRGGPDTQYF
TGTGCCAGCAGTACTCGGGGGGGGCCAGATACGCAGTATTTT
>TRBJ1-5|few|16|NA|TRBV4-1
CASSQVIGERFRPQHF
TGCGCCAGCAGCCAAGTAATTGGGGAGAGGTTTCGGCCCCAGCATTTT
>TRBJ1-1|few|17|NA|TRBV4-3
CASSQDLFSGDNTEAFF
TGCGCCAGCAGCCAAGATCTGTTTTCCGGGGATAATACTGAAGCTTTCTTT
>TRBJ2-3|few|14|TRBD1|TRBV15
CATSDRVETDTQYF
TGTGCCACCTCGGACAGGGTCGAGACAGATACGCAGTATTTT
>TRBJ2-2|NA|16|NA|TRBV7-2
CASSLEVDYLTGELFF
TGTGCCAGCAGCTTAGAGGTGGACTACCTCACCGGGGAGCTGTTTTTT
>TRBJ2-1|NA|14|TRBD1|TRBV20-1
CSASGTETYNEQFF
TGCAGTGCTTCCGGGACAGAGACCTACAATGAGCAGTTCTTC
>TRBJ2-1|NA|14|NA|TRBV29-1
CSVPRGGRVDEQFF
TGCAGCGTTCCCCGCGGGGGCAGAGTGGATGAGCAGTTCTTC
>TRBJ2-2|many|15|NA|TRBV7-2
CASTKLEGLGGELFF
TGTGCCAGCACCAAGCTCGAGGGTTTAGGCGGGGAGCTGTTTTTT
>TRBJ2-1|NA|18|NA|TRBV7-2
CASSLGLGWEQGRNEQFF
TGTGCCAGCAGCTTAGGATTGGGGTGGGAACAGGGCCGGAATGAGCAGTTCTTC
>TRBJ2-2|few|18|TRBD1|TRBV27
CASSLRMRGQGYTGELFF
TGTGCCAGCAGTTTAAGGATGAGGGGACAGGGGTACACCGGGGAGCTGTTTTTT
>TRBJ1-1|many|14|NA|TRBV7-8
CASSYRAGSTEAFF
TGTGCCAGCAGTTACCGTGCGGGCAGCACTGAAGCTTTCTTT
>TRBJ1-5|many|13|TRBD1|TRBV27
CASSRQGAQPQHF
TGTGCCAGCAGCCGACAGGGTGCCCAGCCCCAGCATTTT